Below, 3 T cell receptor beta chains from the same sample are listed, as sequenced in a study of PD-L1 blockade in urothelial cancer. Libraries were prepared by immunoSEQ multiplex PCR; TCRdb keeps only in-frame clonotypes and omits some of them. The sample lists 50,000 to 55,000 clones; roughly 77% were seen once. Sample: PBMCs, taken around atezolizumab (anti-PD-L1) treatment. The receptors stem from a man aged 70-80 years with urothelial cancer.

This chain links TRBV5-4 with TRBJ2-5, with 11 bases matching TRBD2. V was clipped by 4 bases and J by 4 bases; unmatched bases: 6. The CDR3 consists of 15 residues. CDR1 is SGHNT and CDR2 is YYREEE in the germline V gene (reference sequence). In DNA, the CDR3 is TGTGCCAGCAGCCCGACTAGCGGGGAAGGAGAGACCCAGTACTTC. Protein sequence: CASSPTSGEGETQYF.

In its sample, this clone was seen a few times. The chain is built from TRBV7-9 and TRBJ2-7; perhaps TRBD2 as D (6 bases). V was shortened by 0 bases and J by 5 bases, with 14 bases between the two germline ends. Germline V gives CDR1 SEHNR, CDR2 FQNEAQ (reference sequence). This CDR3 has 15 residues. The CDR3 region is CASSLAVRRGHEQYF. Here the CDR3 DNA reads TGTGCCAGCAGCTTAGCGGTGAGGAGGGGTCACGAGCAGTACTTC.

The chain links TRBV5-4 to TRBJ2-7, with 8 bases fitting TRBD2. The germline V gene encodes CDR1 SGHNT and CDR2 YYREEE (reference sequence). The CDR3 extends over 16 amino acids. With V trimmed by 4 bases and J by 5 bases, 14 bases remained unmatched. CDR3 protein: CASSPTGALADDEQYF. CDR3 DNA sequence: TGTGCCAGCAGCCCTACTGGGGCACTAGCGGATGACGAGCAGTACTTC.